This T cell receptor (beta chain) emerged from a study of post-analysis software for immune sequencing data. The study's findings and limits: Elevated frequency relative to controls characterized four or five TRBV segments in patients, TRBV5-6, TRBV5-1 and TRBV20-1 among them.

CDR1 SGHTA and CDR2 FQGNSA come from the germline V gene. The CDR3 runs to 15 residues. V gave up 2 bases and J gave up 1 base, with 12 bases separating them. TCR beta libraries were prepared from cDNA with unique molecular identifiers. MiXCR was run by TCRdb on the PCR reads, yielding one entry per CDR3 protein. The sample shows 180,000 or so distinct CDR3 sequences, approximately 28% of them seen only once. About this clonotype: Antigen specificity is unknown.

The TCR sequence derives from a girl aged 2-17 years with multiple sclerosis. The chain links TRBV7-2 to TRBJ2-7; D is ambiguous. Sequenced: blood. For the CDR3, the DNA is TGTGCCAGCAGCTTACCCGACGGGCTATCCTACGAGCAGTACTTC. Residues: CASSLPDGLSYEQYF.